This T cell receptor beta chain was captured by sequencing in a study of T cell responses to AZD1222 COVID-19 vaccine. The overall study: Combined were second doses at about 4 or about 12 weeks.

This clone was picked up one time. What it binds is not known. The study, taken as a whole, reports: Repertoire collection took place solely once the T cell response had peaked. Donors in the cohort were predominantly white British and more often female, and clonal diversity was possibly underestimated. Baseline antibody screening turned up just six seropositive AZD1222 recipients.

Per germline, CDR1 LNHDA and CDR2 SQIVND (reference sequence). The V gene lost 7 bases and the J gene lost 5 bases, with 17 bases spanning the gap. This CDR3 is built from 14 residues. Clones were read by immunoSEQ multiplex PCR, and TCRdb kept only the in-frame ones, dropping some. Of 130,000 to 150,000 clones in the sample, 70% to 90% were seen once. The sequence was obtained from an adult in good health. The sample consisted of peripheral blood, taken on day 0 of AZD1222 vaccination. This sequence joins TRBV19 and TRBJ1-1, with D hard to call. The CDR3 region has the DNA TGTGCCAGTAACTTGGGCCTCACAAGGACTGAAGCTTTCTTT. Its protein product is CASNLGLTRTEAFF.